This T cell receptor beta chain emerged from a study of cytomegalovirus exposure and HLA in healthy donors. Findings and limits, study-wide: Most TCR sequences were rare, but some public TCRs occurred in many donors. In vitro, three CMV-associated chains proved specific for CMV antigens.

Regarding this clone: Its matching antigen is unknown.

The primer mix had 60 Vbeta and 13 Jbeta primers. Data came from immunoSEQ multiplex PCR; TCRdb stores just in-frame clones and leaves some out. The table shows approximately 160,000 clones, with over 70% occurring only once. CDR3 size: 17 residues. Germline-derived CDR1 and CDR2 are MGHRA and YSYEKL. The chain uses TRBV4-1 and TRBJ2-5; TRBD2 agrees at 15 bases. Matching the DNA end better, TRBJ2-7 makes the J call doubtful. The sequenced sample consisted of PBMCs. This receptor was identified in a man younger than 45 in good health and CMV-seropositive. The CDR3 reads CASSQAGTSGGYYEQYF. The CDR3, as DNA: TGCGCCAGCAGCCAAGCGGGGACTAGCGGGGGGTACTACGAGCAGTACTTC.